This TCR beta chain was identified during a study of regulatory T cells in long-lasting Graves disease (dated by TCRdb to the early 2020s). At the level of the whole study: Persistent Graves' disease meant more than 5 years of antithyroid drug treatment with TSH receptor autoantibodies that stayed positive. The study took place in China and was registered as a clinical trial. A total of roughly 35 samples underwent TCR sequencing: roughly 13 from persistent and roughly 20 from newly diagnosed Graves' disease patients. Patients with persistent Graves' disease were compared with patients with newly diagnosed Graves' disease using TCR sequencing and RNA sequencing of peripheral blood. In the clinical cohort, patients with persistent Graves' disease had used antithyroid drugs for an average of about 10 years.

The CDR3 has 15 amino acids, counting the end cysteine and phenylalanine. This entry keeps only the CDR3 DNA: 45 bases, framed from base 1. The trim is 4 bases for V and 5 bases for J, with a gap of 17 bases between the germline ends. The germline V gene gives CDR1 as MDHEN and CDR2 as SYDVKM. Broader findings and caveats from the paper: The study examined only peripheral blood because the primary lesion, thyroid tissue, could not be accessed. As a limitation, the authors acknowledged that the small sample size may reduce accuracy. Compared with newly diagnosed patients, patients with persistent Graves' disease had lower TCR Shannon entropy and fewer highly expanded clones, which suggests clonal expansion. Patients with persistent disease shared more public clonotypes (about 2,700) than newly diagnosed patients did (approximately 1,000). Only the TCR beta chain was sequenced and analyzed. Persistent disease showed preferential use of TRBV28, TRBJ1-2 and TRBJ2-5, whereas newly diagnosed disease favored TRBV20-1 and TRBJ2-1.

This clonotype was counted between two and nine times. Its antigen is not yet known. Base qualities are not provided; no much larger clone lies one nucleotide away. The time point label, read with the paper, signifies: persistent/refractory GD, antithyroid drugs over 5 years with positive TRAb. RNA was extracted from PBMCs in TRIzol for both TCR sequencing and RNA sequencing. The diagnosis of Graves' disease was made according to American Thyroid Association guidelines. Patients for the study were recruited at an endocrinology department in Xi'an, China. Each patient gave around 9.2 milliliters of peripheral blood, collected in an EDTA anticoagulant tube. PBMCs were isolated by Ficoll Paque Plus density gradient separation without further T cell sorting. An Agilent 2100 Bioanalyzer and agarose gel were used to check RNA quality, and a NanoDrop 2000 was used to measure RNA concentration. The library was made by multiplex PCR. Sequencing took place on an Illumina HiSeq 4000. TCR beta libraries were built with iRepertoire HTBI primers and Arm-PCR amplification of CDR3 regions. Before sequencing, the PCR products went through gel purification. In the original analysis: Gene usage analysis of CDR3 amino acid clonotypes relied on the approximately 62 TRBV and around 14 TRBJ segments identified across samples. Filtered high-quality paired reads were merged into contigs using COPE and FqMerger. BLAST was used to align contigs to IMGT TRBV, TRBD and TRBJ reference genes, with CDR3 defined following IMGT. Clonotypes above 0.1% frequency were classified as highly expanded clones. Shannon entropy served as the measure of repertoire diversity, while the Gini coefficient captured V-J evenness. A clonotype was considered public if more than one individual shared it. TCRdb trimmed the raw reads at Q25, called clones with MiXCR and kept productive beta chains. Each entry merges the rows of one CDR3 protein and shows their most common DNA and genes. Here the V and J calls rest on TCRdb's processing, not on the authors' analysis. Present in this sample are about 660,000 distinct CDR3 sequences, around 30% of which were seen just once. Roughly 40% of the sample goes to the ten largest clones.

Sequenced here: peripheral blood mononuclear cells (PBMCs), sampled when the disease was refractory, from a patient treated with antithyroid drugs. The chain is made from TRBV28 and TRBJ1-1; a weak D assignment points to TRBD1 (6 bases agree). This sequence originates from a female donor with Graves disease. The nucleotide sequence reads as follows: TGTGCCAGCAGTTGGGGGGGACAAGAAGGAACTGAAGCTTTCTTT. This gives the protein CASSWGGQEGTEAFF.